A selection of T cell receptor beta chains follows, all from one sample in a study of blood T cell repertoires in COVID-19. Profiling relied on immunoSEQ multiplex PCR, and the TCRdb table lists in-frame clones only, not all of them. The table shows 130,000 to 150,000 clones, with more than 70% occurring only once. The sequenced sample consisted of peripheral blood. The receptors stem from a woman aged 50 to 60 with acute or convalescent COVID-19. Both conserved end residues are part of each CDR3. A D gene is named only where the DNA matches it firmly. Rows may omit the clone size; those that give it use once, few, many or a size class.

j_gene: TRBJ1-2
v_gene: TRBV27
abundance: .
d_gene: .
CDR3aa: CASSFGGTENYGYTF
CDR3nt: TGTGCCAGCAGTTTCGGCGGGACCGAGAACTATGGCTACACCTTC

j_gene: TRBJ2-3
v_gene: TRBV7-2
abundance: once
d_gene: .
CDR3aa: CASSPGVAPGADTQYF
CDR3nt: TGTGCCAGCAGCCCCGGTGTAGCCCCCGGAGCAGATACGCAGTATTTT

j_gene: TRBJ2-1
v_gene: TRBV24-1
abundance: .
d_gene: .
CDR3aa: CATSEAGYNEQFF
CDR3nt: TGTGCCACCAGTGAAGCGGGCTACAATGAGCAGTTCTTC

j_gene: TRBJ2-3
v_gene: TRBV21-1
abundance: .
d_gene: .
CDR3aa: CASSLYRTDTQYF
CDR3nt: TGTGCCAGCAGCCTCTACCGCACAGATACGCAGTATTTT

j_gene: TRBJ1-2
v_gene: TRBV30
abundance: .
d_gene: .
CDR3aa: CAWSGLGVGGYTF
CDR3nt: TGTGCCTGGTCAGGGTTGGGTGTCGGTGGCTACACCTTC

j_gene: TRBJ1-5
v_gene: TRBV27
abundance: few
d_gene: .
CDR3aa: CASSPRTLDQPQHF
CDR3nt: TGTGCCAGCAGTCCTCGGACACTCGACCAGCCCCAGCATTTT

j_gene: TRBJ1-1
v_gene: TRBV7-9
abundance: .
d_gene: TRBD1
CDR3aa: CASSPQPQGATGAFF
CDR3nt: TGTGCCAGCAGCCCTCAACCACAGGGGGCGACTGGAGCTTTCTTT

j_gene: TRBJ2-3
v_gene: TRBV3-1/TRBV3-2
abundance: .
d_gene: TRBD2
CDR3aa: CASSPLFGTRGADTQYF
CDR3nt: TGTGCCAGCAGCCCACTGTTCGGGACTAGGGGAGCTGATACGCAGTATTTT

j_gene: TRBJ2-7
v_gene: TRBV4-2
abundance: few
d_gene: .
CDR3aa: CASSQEPGYEQYF
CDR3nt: TGTGCCAGCAGCCAAGAACCGGGCTACGAGCAGTACTTC

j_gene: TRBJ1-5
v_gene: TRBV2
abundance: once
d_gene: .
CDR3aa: CASNWEGNQPQHF
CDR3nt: TGTGCCAGCAATTGGGAGGGGAATCAGCCCCAGCATTTT

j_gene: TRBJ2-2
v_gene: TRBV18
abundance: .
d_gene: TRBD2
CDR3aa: CASSPQGLAGGTGELFF
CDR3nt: TGTGCCAGCTCACCCCAGGGACTAGCGGGCGGCACCGGGGAGCTGTTTTTT

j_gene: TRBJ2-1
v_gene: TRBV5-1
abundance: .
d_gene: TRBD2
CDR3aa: CASSWGLAGGGEQFF
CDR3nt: TGCGCCAGCAGCTGGGGACTAGCGGGGGGAGGGGAGCAGTTCTTC

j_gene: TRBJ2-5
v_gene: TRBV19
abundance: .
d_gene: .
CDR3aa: CASSLSWTVKETQYF
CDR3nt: TGTGCCAGTAGTCTGAGCTGGACAGTAAAAGAGACCCAGTACTTC

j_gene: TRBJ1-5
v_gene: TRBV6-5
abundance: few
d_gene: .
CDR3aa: CASSRHPYSNQPQHF
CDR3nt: TGTGCCAGCAGTCGTCACCCCTATAGCAATCAGCCCCAGCATTTT

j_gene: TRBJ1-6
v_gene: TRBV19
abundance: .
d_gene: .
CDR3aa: CASRARGGDSPLHF
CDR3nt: TGTGCCAGTAGGGCCAGAGGAGGGGATTCACCCCTCCACTTT

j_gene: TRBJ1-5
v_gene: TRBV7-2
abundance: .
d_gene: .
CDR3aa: CASSLDWATQPQHF
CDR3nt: TGTGCCAGCAGCTTAGATTGGGCCACTCAGCCCCAGCATTTT

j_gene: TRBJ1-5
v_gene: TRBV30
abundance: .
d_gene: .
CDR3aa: CAWGPQYYSNQPQHF
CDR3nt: TGTGCCTGGGGGCCACAATACTATAGCAATCAGCCCCAGCATTTT

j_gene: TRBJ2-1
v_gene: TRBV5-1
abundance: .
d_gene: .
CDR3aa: CASSLEDLTVFF
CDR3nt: TGCGCCAGCAGCTTGGAAGACTTAACTGTCTTCTTC

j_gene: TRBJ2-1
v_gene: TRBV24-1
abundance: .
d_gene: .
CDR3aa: CATASITRDNEQFF
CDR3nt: TGTGCCACCGCTTCAATCACCAGGGATAATGAGCAGTTCTTC

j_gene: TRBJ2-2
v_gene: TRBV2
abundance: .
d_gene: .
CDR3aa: CASRAGGTGELFF
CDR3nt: TGTGCCAGCAGGGCAGGAGGAACCGGGGAGCTGTTTTTT

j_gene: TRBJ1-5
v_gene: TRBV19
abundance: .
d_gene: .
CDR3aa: CASSTFGQLLNQPQHF
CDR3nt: TGTGCCAGTAGTACCTTTGGACAGTTGCTCAATCAGCCCCAGCATTTT

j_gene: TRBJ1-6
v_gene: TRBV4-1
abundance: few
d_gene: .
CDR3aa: CASSQEQLRSSYNSPLHF
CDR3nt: TGCGCCAGCAGCCAAGAGCAGTTAAGGAGCTCCTATAATTCACCCCTCCACTTT

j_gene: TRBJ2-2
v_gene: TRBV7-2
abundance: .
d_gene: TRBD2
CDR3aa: CASSLVGGGAGNTGELFF
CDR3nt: TGTGCCAGCAGTCTCGTCGGCGGGGGGGCCGGGAACACCGGGGAGCTGTTTTTT

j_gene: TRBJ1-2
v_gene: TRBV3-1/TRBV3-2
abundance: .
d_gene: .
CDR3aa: CASSPVTGGVYGYTF
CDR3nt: TGTGCCAGCAGCCCCGTGACCGGAGGTGTCTATGGCTACACCTTC

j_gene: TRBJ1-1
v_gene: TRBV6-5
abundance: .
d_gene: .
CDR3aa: CASRVDSYPSQGAFF
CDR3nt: TGTGCCAGCCGGGTCGACAGCTACCCCTCCCAGGGAGCTTTCTTT

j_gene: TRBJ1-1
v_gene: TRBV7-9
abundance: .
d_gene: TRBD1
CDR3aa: CASRGTGMDTEAFF
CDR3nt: TGTGCCAGTAGAGGGACAGGGATGGACACTGAAGCTTTCTTT

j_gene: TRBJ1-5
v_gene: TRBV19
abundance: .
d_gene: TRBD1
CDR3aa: CASSIWPGGTPPLFNQPQHF
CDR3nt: TGTGCCAGTAGTATTTGGCCAGGGGGCACGCCCCCTCTTTTCAATCAGCCCCAGCATTTT

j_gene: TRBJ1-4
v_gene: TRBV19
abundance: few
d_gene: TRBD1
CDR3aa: CASSRPLGQGIEKLFF
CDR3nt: TGTGCCAGTAGTAGACCTCTGGGACAGGGAATTGAAAAACTGTTTTTT

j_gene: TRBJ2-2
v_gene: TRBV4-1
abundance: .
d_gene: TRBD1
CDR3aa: CASSQETGAYTGELFF
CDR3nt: TGCGCCAGCAGCCAGGAGACAGGGGCCTACACCGGGGAGCTGTTTTTT

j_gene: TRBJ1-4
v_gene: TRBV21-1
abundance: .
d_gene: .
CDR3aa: CASSKKSSSGWGGTNEKLFF
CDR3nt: TGTGCCAGCAGCAAAAAATCTAGCTCGGGTTGGGGTGGGACTAATGAAAAACTGTTTTTT

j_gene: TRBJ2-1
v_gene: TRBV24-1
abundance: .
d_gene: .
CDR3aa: CATEGVVHEQFF
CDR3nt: TGTGCCACCGAGGGGGTAGTCCATGAGCAGTTCTTC

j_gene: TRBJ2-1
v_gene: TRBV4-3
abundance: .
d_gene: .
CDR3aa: CASSQELRDSYNEQFF
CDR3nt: TGCGCCAGCAGCCAAGAGTTGAGGGACTCCTACAATGAGCAGTTCTTC

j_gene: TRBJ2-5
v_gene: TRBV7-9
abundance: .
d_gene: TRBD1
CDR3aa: CASSLNTGEETQYF
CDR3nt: TGTGCCAGCAGCTTAAACACAGGGGAAGAGACCCAGTACTTC

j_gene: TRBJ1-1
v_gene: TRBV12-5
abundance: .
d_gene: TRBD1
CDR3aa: CASGLGQGVHTEAFF
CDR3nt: TGTGCTAGTGGTTTGGGCCAGGGGGTTCACACTGAAGCTTTCTTT

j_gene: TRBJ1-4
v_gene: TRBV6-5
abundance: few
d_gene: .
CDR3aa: CASSYGFDRIGKLFF
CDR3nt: TGTGCCAGCAGTTATGGTTTCGACAGAATCGGTAAACTGTTTTTT

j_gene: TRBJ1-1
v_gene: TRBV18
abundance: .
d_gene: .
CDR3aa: CASSPPSQVEAFF
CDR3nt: TGTGCCAGCTCACCACCGTCCCAGGTGGAAGCTTTCTTT

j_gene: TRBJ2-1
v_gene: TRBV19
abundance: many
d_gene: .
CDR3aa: CASNTGSFIYNEQFF
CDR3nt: TGTGCCAGTAACACCGGGTCCTTCATCTACAATGAGCAGTTCTTC

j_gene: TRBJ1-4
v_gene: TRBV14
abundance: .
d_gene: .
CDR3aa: CASSLLGGARNEKLFF
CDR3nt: TGTGCCAGCAGCCTACTTGGGGGGGCGCGTAATGAAAAACTGTTTTTT

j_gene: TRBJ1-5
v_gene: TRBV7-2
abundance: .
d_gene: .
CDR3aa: CASSLMGTGSNQPQHF
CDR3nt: TGTGCCAGCAGCTTAATGGGAACAGGGAGCAATCAGCCCCAGCATTTT

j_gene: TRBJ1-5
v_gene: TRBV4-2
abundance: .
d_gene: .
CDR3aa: CASSQDLMAGRGQPQHF
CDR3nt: TGTGCCAGCAGCCAAGACCTCATGGCCGGGAGGGGTCAGCCCCAGCATTTT

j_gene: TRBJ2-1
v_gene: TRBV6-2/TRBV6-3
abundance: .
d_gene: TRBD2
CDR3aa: CASSRILAGGAEQFF
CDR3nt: TGTGCCAGCAGCCGAATACTAGCGGGGGGCGCTGAGCAGTTCTTC

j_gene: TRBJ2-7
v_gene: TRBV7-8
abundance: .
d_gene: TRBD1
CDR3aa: CASSLGQGTYEQYF
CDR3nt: TGTGCCAGCAGCCTCGGACAGGGCACCTACGAGCAGTACTTC

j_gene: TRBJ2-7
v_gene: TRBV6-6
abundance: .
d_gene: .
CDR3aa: CASSYAETGGSYEQYF
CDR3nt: TGTGCCAGCAGTTACGCGGAGACAGGAGGATCCTACGAGCAGTACTTC

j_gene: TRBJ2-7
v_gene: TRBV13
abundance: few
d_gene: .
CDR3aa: CASSLGRGASYEQYF
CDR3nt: TGTGCCAGCAGCTTAGGCAGGGGAGCGTCCTACGAGCAGTACTTC

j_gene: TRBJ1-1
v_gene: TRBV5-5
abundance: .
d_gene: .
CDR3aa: CASSLGGLEDSAFF
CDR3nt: TGTGCCAGCAGCTTGGGGGGCCTGGAAGATTCGGCTTTCTTT

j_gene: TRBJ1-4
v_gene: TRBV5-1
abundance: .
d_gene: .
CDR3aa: CASSADLGEKLFF
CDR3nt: TGCGCCAGCAGCGCCGACCTAGGAGAAAAACTGTTTTTT

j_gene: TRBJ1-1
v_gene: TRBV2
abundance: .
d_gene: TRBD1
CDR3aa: CASSTGTEEAFF
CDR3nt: TGTGCCAGCAGTACGGGGACAGAAGAAGCTTTCTTT

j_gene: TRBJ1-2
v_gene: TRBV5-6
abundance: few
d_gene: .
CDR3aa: CASSLWSANYGYTF
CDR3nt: TGTGCCAGCAGCTTGTGGTCAGCTAACTATGGCTACACCTTC

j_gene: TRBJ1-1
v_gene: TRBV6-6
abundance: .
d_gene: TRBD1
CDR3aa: CASRRTGQENTEAFF
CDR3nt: TGTGCCAGCAGACGTACTGGACAGGAGAACACTGAAGCTTTCTTT

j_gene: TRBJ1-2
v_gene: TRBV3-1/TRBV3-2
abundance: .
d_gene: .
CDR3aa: CASSYGRGAPGYTF
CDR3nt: TGTGCCAGCAGCTACGGACGGGGGGCGCCTGGCTACACCTTC

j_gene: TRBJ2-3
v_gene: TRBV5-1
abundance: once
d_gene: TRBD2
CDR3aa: CASLPAGDPTDTQYF
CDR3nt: TGCGCCAGCTTGCCAGCGGGGGACCCCACAGATACGCAGTATTTT